A single sample gave rise to the 26 T cell receptor beta chains below, sequenced in a study of metastatic and nonmetastatic thyroid tumors (dated by TCRdb to 2020 to 2021). Receptor amplification or capture employed PCR. The data were produced on an Illumina HiSeq 4000. TCRdb cleaned the public reads at Q25 with fastp, built clones with MiXCR and kept in-frame beta chains. This sample gives about 4,800 clones in total; under 35% of them show up just once. Roughly 17% of the sample is held by the ten biggest clonotypes. No treatment had been received by any patient before thyroid surgery. Sequencing input: adjacent normal tissue. The receptors were sampled from a male donor with papillary thyroid cancer or a benign thyroid nodule (not recorded which). Some clones in this sample may be carry-over from other donors' samples.

About this clone: The conserved final phenylalanine or tryptophan is absent from the CDR3, which likely points to a read error. This chain connects TRBV6-2 or TRBV6-3 to TRBJ1-2, with TRBD1 matching 12 bases. V was clipped by 4 bases and J by 7 bases; unmatched bases: 13. This CDR3 region has 17 residues. From germline, CDR1 is MNHEY and CDR2 SVGEGT. The CDR3 DNA is TGTGCCAGCAGTTTTAACTTTTGGGACAGGGGGCAGAGTGGCTACACCCTC. This translates into CASSFNFWDRGQSGYTL.

A few counts support this clone. Given a much more abundant clone one base away, this may be a read error. The chain links TRBV29-1 to TRBJ1-2; D call uncertain. Trimming cost V 4 bases and J 8 bases, with 11 bases left between them. This CDR3 is 11 amino acids long. CDR1 SQVTM and CDR2 ANQGSEA come from the germline V gene. The CDR3 DNA reads as TGCAGCGTTGTTTCTGATCGGGGCTACACCTTC. Encoded protein: CSVVSDRGYTF.

On this clone: Mismatch with germline at one junction end may stem from a read error. The rearrangement links TRBV2 to TRBJ1-3; D gene uncertain. From germline, CDR1 is SNHLY and CDR2 FYNNEI. The CDR3 totals 16 residues. CDR3 nucleotide sequence: TGTGCCAGCAGTGAAAATAGGCCCGACTCTGGAAGCACCATATATTTT. This translates into CASSENRPDSGSTIYF.

The V and J genes are TRBV7-9 and TRBJ1-1; D unclear. The CDR3 length is 11 residues. The V gene's germline CDR1 is SEHNR and CDR2 FQNEAQ (reference sequence). Trimming took 4 bases from V and 4 from J, leaving 4 bases between them. The CDR3 bases are TGTGCCAGCAGCTCAAGCACTGAAGCTTTCTTT. This codes for CASSSSTEAFF.

This clone is labeled as large. V and J are TRBV28 and TRBJ2-1; a weak D match, TRBD2 (6 bases). Trimming removed 4 bases at V and 0 bases at J, with 16 bases between. Germline CDR1 MDHEN, CDR2 SYDVKM. The CDR3 is made up of 17 amino acids. CDR3: CASSYSLALSSYNEQFF. The CDR3 bases are TGTGCCAGCAGTTACTCGCTAGCGCTGAGCTCCTACAATGAGCAGTTCTTC.

J is TRBJ2-7 and V is TRBV5-1, with D perhaps TRBD1 (5 bases). This CDR3 region has 15 residues. The germline V and J ends were trimmed by 0 bases and 2 bases, with 12 bases remaining between them. The V gene's germline CDR1 is SGHRS and CDR2 YFSETQ. CDR3 residues: CASSLEGAEPYEQYF. In DNA form, the CDR3 reads TGCGCCAGCAGCTTGGAAGGGGCGGAACCCTACGAGCAGTACTTC. Looking up the rest from reference TRBV5-1 and TRBJ2-7 gives the full variable domain: KAGVTQTPRYLIKTRGQQVTLSCSPISGHRSVSWYQQTPGQGLQFLFEYFSETQRNKGNFPGRFSGRQFSNSRSEMNVSTLELGDSALYLCASSLEGAEPYEQYFGPGTRLTVT.

The chain carries TRBV29-1 and TRBJ1-1; D might be TRBD1 (5 bases). V was cut by 8 bases and J by 4 bases, with 23 bases left in between. The CDR3 totals 15 residues. Per germline, CDR1 SQVTM and CDR2 ANQGSEA. The CDR3 reads CSIRQLWGTSTEAFF. The CDR3 nucleotides are TGCAGCATACGACAACTGTGGGGGACGAGCACTGAAGCTTTCTTT. Full variable domain (remainder filled in from reference TRBV29-1 and TRBJ1-1): SAVISQKPSRDICQRGTSLTIQCQVDSQVTMMFWYRQQPGQSLTLIATANQGSEATYESGFVIDKFPISRPNLTFSTLTVSNMSPEDSSIYLCSIRQLWGTSTEAFFGQGTRLTVV.

This clone was detected a few times. The chain recombines TRBV28 with TRBJ2-1; TRBD2 is a possible D gene (5 bases). In germline, CDR1 is MDHEN, CDR2 SYDVKM. This CDR3 has 16 amino acids. V was pared by 6 bases and J by 0 bases, with 15 bases between. The CDR3 is CASSTSGKSSYNEQFF. The DNA for the CDR3 is TGTGCCAGCAGCACCAGCGGAAAAAGCTCCTACAATGAGCAGTTCTTC.

The rearrangement joins TRBV30 to TRBJ1-2, with D possibly TRBD1 on 5 matching bases. The CDR3 has 11 amino acids. The V gene's germline CDR1 is GTSNPN and CDR2 SVGIG (reference sequence). The V and J ends lost 4 bases and 8 bases respectively, with 11 bases between them. This CDR3 reads CAWKTGGGYTF. Written as DNA, the CDR3 is TGTGCCTGGAAAACAGGAGGAGGCTACACCTTC.

In its sample, this clone was seen a few times. The chain employs TRBV6-2 or TRBV6-3 and TRBJ2-3; D gene unclear. Per the germline V gene, CDR1 is MNHEY and CDR2 is SVGEGT. The CDR3 spans 13 residues. The ends were cut back, 4 bases at V and 11 bases at J, with 16 bases in the middle. CDR3 nucleotides: TGTGCCAGCAGTTTGTACGCTCCCTACGAGCAGTATTTT. As protein: CASSLYAPYEQYF.

By frequency in the sample, this clone is medium-sized (0.01 to 0.1%). The chain couples TRBV5-6 to TRBJ2-7; a possible D gene is TRBD2 (5 bases). V was pared by 4 bases and J by 7 bases, with 18 bases between. Germline V gene data show CDR1 as SGHDT and CDR2 as YYEEEE. The CDR3 loop spans 14 amino acids. This CDR3 is CASSPPWTFREQYF. In DNA, the CDR3 is TGTGCCAGCAGCCCCCCCTGGACTTTTCGGGAGCAGTACTTC.

Judged by abundance, this clone is large. V usage is TRBV5-1 and J usage is TRBJ2-7; TRBD2 might be the D (5 bases). This CDR3 has 14 amino acids. V lost 0 bases and J 0 bases, leaving 7 bases between the germline ends. Germline lookup yields CDR1 SGHRS and CDR2 YFSETQ. The CDR3 sequence: CASSLAGNSYEQYF. CDR3 DNA sequence: TGCGCCAGCAGCTTGGCCGGGAACTCCTACGAGCAGTACTTC.

This clone has only a few counts. The chain links TRBV6-1 to TRBJ2-7, with a weak D call TRBD2 (5 bases). V dropped 7 bases and J dropped 5 bases, with 9 bases sitting between them. This CDR3 spans 11 amino acids. Germline V gene data show CDR1 as MNHNS and CDR2 as SASEGT. CDR3 region: CASMEANEQYF. The CDR3, as DNA: TGTGCCAGCATGGAGGCCAACGAGCAGTACTTC.

V and J are TRBV15 and TRBJ2-1; possibly TRBD2 for D (6 bases). Between the trimmed V and J ends, which lost 9 bases and 4 bases, there was a span of 13 bases. The CDR3 has 13 residues. Germline V gene lookup returns CDR1 LNHNV and CDR2 YYDKDF (reference sequence). The CDR3 protein is CATGTSIYNEQFF. CDR3 nucleotides: TGTGCCACTGGGACTTCCATTTACAATGAGCAGTTCTTC.

This clone is deemed medium-sized (0.01 to 0.1%). The chain has TRBV11-2 and TRBJ2-4; D is unresolved. Looked up from germline, CDR1 is SGHAT and CDR2 is FQNNGV. CDR3 length: 14 amino acids. V was pared by 1 base and J by 7 bases, with 11 bases between. CDR3 DNA: TGTGCCAGCAGCTTAGGTTGGCAATCCAACATTCAGTACTTC. Its protein product is CASSLGWQSNIQYF.

The V call is TRBV5-1, the J call TRBJ2-7, with 8 positions matching TRBD2. Germline V lookup: CDR1 SGHRS, CDR2 YFSETQ. With 7 bases clipped from V and 2 bases from J, the junction kept 5 bases outside the gene matches. The CDR3 is 13 amino acids. CDR3 sequence: CASSGGVPYEQYF. The DNA for the CDR3 is TGCGCCAGCTCGGGAGGGGTCCCCTACGAGCAGTACTTC.

Remarks on this clone: One junction end does not reproduce the germline sequence, and a read error may be involved. The chain recombines TRBV12-3 or TRBV12-4 with TRBJ1-3; no clear D. This CDR3 is built from 16 residues. The CDR3 DNA reads TGTGCCAGCAGCTTAGGAGGGCCCTCCTCTGGAAACACCATATATTTT. This codes for CASSLGGPSSGNTIYF.

The chain combines TRBV5-1 with TRBJ2-7; TRBD1 agrees at 10 bases. This CDR3 spans 14 amino acids. Germline lookup yields CDR1 SGHRS and CDR2 YFSETQ. V lost 10 bases, J lost 0 bases, and 7 bases stayed unmatched. Here the CDR3 DNA reads TGCGCCGGCTCGGACAGGGGGTGCTCCTACGAGCAGTACTTC. This translates into CAGSDRGCSYEQYF. The full variable domain, in which reference TRBV5-1 and TRBJ2-7 provide the parts outside the CDR3, is KAGVTQTPRYLIKTRGQQVTLSCSPISGHRSVSWYQQTPGQGLQFLFEYFSETQRNKGNFPGRFSGRQFSNSRSEMNVSTLELGDSALYLCAGSDRGCSYEQYFGPGTRLTVT.

This chain uses TRBV11-2 with TRBJ2-3; D is unresolved. The V and J ends lost 4 bases and 5 bases respectively, with 16 bases between them. Per germline, CDR1 SGHAT and CDR2 FQNNGV. This CDR3 is 15 amino acids long. CDR3 sequence: CASSYRGAYRDTQYF. The CDR3 nucleotides are TGTGCCAGCAGCTATCGCGGCGCCTACCGAGATACGCAGTATTTT.

This clone was counted only a few times. The chain is built from TRBV18 and TRBJ2-3, with D possibly being TRBD2 (6 bases). The germline gives CDR1 KGHSH, CDR2 LQKENI. This CDR3 has 14 amino acids. The germline V and J ends were trimmed by 8 bases and 3 bases, with 15 bases remaining between them. The CDR3 DNA sequence: TGTGCCAGCCCCCCTATGGGGAGGACAGATACGCAGTATTTT. It is translated as CASPPMGRTDTQYF.

V and J are TRBV15 and TRBJ2-1; D might be TRBD1 (5 bases). CDR3 size: 13 residues. The germline CDR1 and CDR2 sequences are LNHNV and YYDKDF (reference sequence). The V end was cut by 7 bases, the J end by 7 bases, with 14 bases between. In nucleotides, the CDR3 is TGTGCCACCATCCAGGGTTCGGGTAATGAGCAGTTCTTC. Its protein product is CATIQGSGNEQFF.

The rearrangement joins TRBV20-1 to TRBJ2-5; perhaps TRBD2 as D (5 bases). The V end was cut by 2 bases, the J end by 5 bases, with 15 bases between. The CDR3 runs to 14 residues. Germline V CDR1 and CDR2: DFQATT, SNEGSKA (reference sequence). The CDR3, as DNA: TGCAGTGCTAGACCAGCTAGCTCCAGGGAGACCCAGTACTTC. It is translated as CSARPASSRETQYF.

CDR3 region: CASSTKGGDRASYEQYF. The CDR3, as DNA: TGTGCCAGCAGCACCAAAGGGGGGGACAGGGCCTCCTACGAGCAGTACTTC. The rearrangement joins TRBV13 to TRBJ2-7; TRBD1 aligns across 9 bases. Germline CDR1 and CDR2: PRHDT and FYEKMQ (reference sequence). V dropped 5 bases and J dropped 0; count of bases not matched to a gene: 11. The CDR3 covers 17 residues.

The J gene is TRBJ2-6, the V gene TRBV6-2 or TRBV6-3; unclear D gene. V lost 2 bases to trimming and J lost 4 bases, with 9 bases between them. CDR1 MNHEY and CDR2 SVGEGT come from the germline V gene. The CDR3 is 15 residues long. The CDR3 region has the DNA TGTGCCAGCAGTTACGGTCAGGAAGGGGCCAACGTCCTGACTTTC. Translating it yields CASSYGQEGANVLTF.

The chain uses TRBV7-8 and TRBJ2-7; tentatively, D is TRBD1 or TRBD2 (5 bases each). The V gene lost 5 bases and the J gene lost 3 bases, with 20 bases spanning the gap. The CDR3 totals 16 residues. Germline V gene data show CDR1 as SGHVS and CDR2 as FQNEAQ. CDR3 loop: CASSTERDAALYEQYF. The DNA of the CDR3 is TGTGCCAGCAGCACGGAGAGGGACGCCGCTCTCTACGAGCAGTACTTC.

This clone was counted between two and nine times. The gene calls are TRBV28 and TRBJ1-2; the match to TRBD1 covers 8 bases. This CDR3 spans 15 amino acids. Trimming cost V 5 bases and J 4 bases; bases outside gene matches: 9. Germline V lookup: CDR1 MDHEN, CDR2 SYDVKM. Written as DNA, the CDR3 is TGTGCCAGCAGTGACCCCCCGGACAGGGTCTATGGCTACACCTTC. Translated, it gives CASSDPPDRVYGYTF.